This T cell receptor (beta chain) was profiled in a study of blood T cell repertoires in COVID-19. The wider study: Samples taken during acute and convalescent COVID-19 were collected in the United States, Italy and Spain. T cells, B-cell-depleted T cells, or PBMCs provided the cDNA or gDNA that served as material.

What the recovered Cohort 3 donors had was two negative PCRs, clearance, or symptom resolution. Assay: immunoSEQ multiplex PCR; the TCRdb copy retains only in-frame clones and omits some. The table records 200,000 to 250,000 clones, about four fifths of them present only once. The sequenced sample was PBMCs or T cells enriched from blood (not recorded which). The origin of this receptor is a man aged 55 to 70 who had recovered from COVID-19.

This CDR3 is CASSFDRGPTEAFF. CDR3 DNA: TGTGCCAGCAGCTTCGACAGGGGACCCACTGAAGCTTTCTTT. V and J are TRBV5-8 and TRBJ1-1; TRBD1 aligns across 8 bases. The germline V gene has CDR1 SGHTS and CDR2 YDEGEE. The CDR3 extends over 14 amino acids. The V segment lost 2 bases and the J segment 4 bases; nucleotides outside the gene matches: 4. The full variable domain, rest sourced from reference TRBV5-8 and TRBJ1-1, is EAGVTQSPTHLIKTRGQQATLRCSPISGHTSVYWYQQALGLGLQFLLWYDEGEERNRGNFPPRFSGRQFPNYSSELNVNALELEDSALYLCASSFDRGPTEAFFGQGTRLTVV.